This TCR beta chain was recovered during a study of human T cells and chemical hapten exposure. For the study at large: Readings were taken at 6 days from patch tests that had applied 0.01% DPC to the upper back.

This clonotype showed up many times. Time point: patch test 1, 2 weeks after DPC sensitization. Treatment defined: therapeutic diphenylcyclopropenone sensitization with weekly scalp DPC. Each CDR3 protein is one row after TCRdb ran MiXCR on the RACE reads. The profile shows some 180,000 distinct CDR3 sequences, about a fifth of them singletons. V trimming: 3 bases; J trimming: 7 bases; junction bases outside the gene matches: 3. This CDR3 contains 14 residues. Per the germline V gene, CDR1 is SGHRS and CDR2 is YFSETQ. The specimen was whole blood, collected in connection with sensitization to the hapten diphenylcyclopropenone (DPC). The V call is TRBV5-1, the J call TRBJ1-6, with 8 bases that match TRBD1. This clonotype was obtained from a woman aged 45-60 years with alopecia areata. Some clones in this sample may be carry-over from other donors' samples. The CDR3 DNA follows: TGCGCCAGCAGCTGGACAGGGACAAATTCACCCCTCCACTTT. Translated: CASSWTGTNSPLHF.